This TCR beta chain is from a study of T cell responses to AZD1222 COVID-19 vaccine. The study, taken as a whole, reports: In the spike-specific TCR repertoire, nearly half reportedly target unmutated variant regions.

Remarks on this clone: Its antigen remains unknown.

Per the germline V gene, CDR1 is MNHEY and CDR2 is SVGAGI. V lost 2 bases and J 2 bases, leaving 10 bases between the germline ends. The CDR3 is 15 amino acids. The data were produced by immunoSEQ multiplex PCR, yet TCRdb's version contains in-frame clones alone and is incomplete. The sample lists about 170,000 clones, around nine tenths occurring once. This TCR came from an adult in good health. Sequenced here: peripheral blood, sampled on day 0 of AZD1222 vaccination. This chain connects TRBV6-5 to TRBJ1-5; no reliable D call. The CDR3 bases are TGTGCCAGCAGTTACATAGGTGGGGGCAATCAGCCCCAGCATTTT. Its protein product is CASSYIGGGNQPQHF.